The 23 T cell receptor beta chains below were found in one sample sequenced in a study of OX40 agonist ivuxolimab in advanced cancers. Sequencing used immunoSEQ multiplex PCR; TCRdb keeps in-frame clones, though not all of them. The sample consists of about 100,000 clones, more than 85% of them appearing once. The specimen was CD4+ or CD8+ T cells sorted from blood, collected in a trial of the OX40 agonist ivuxolimab. The source of these receptors is an adult with an advanced solid tumor such as melanoma, head and neck, liver or kidney cancer.

V gene TRBV7-9 combines with J gene TRBJ2-1; 10 bases agree with TRBD2. Germline lookup yields CDR1 SEHNR and CDR2 FQNEAQ (reference sequence). The CDR3 totals 15 residues. V gave up 5 bases and J gave up 3 bases; unmatched junction bases: 4. The CDR3 region is CASSRGLADYNEQFF. DNA of the CDR3: TGTGCCAGCAGCCGCGGACTAGCGGACTACAATGAGCAGTTCTTC.

The gene calls are TRBV5-1 and TRBJ2-7, with a possible D match to TRBD2 (6 bases). Germline CDR1 SGHRS, CDR2 YFSETQ. Trimming pared 4 bases from V and 2 bases from J, leaving 22 bases between. The CDR3 length is 17 residues. The CDR3, as DNA: TGCGCCAGCAGCGCCTCGAGGTGGGGGGACCGAACCTACGAGCAGTACTTC. Its protein product is CASSASRWGDRTYEQYF.

The rearrangement links TRBV18 to TRBJ2-7, with D tentatively TRBD2 (6 bases). Germline V gene data show CDR1 as KGHSH and CDR2 as LQKENI. The V end lost 3 bases, the J end lost 1 base, and 16 bases lay between the germline ends. The CDR3 extends over 16 amino acids. The CDR3 sequence is CASSPFAVGTSYEQYF. CDR3 nucleotide sequence: TGTGCCAGCTCACCTTTTGCCGTGGGGACTTCCTACGAGCAGTACTTC.

This chain uses TRBV11-2 with TRBJ2-1; 10 positions agree with TRBD2. J was trimmed by 6 bases and V by 5 bases; bases with no gene match: 7. The CDR3 has 15 residues. The germline V gene encodes CDR1 SGHAT and CDR2 FQNNGV. CDR3 sequence: CASSSLAGVSNEQFF. Written as DNA, the CDR3 is TGTGCCAGCAGCAGCCTAGCGGGAGTATCCAATGAGCAGTTCTTC.

This clone occurred once. J is TRBJ2-1 and V is TRBV7-9, with D perhaps assigned TRBD1 or TRBD2 (5 bases each). Germline V lookup: CDR1 SEHNR, CDR2 FQNEAQ (reference sequence). The CDR3 covers 15 residues. V shed 4 bases and J shed 3 bases, with 13 bases lying between them. Written as DNA, the CDR3 is TGTGCCAGCAGCTCCCGGGACGTCTTCTACAATGAGCAGTTCTTC. This codes for CASSSRDVFYNEQFF.

The chain couples TRBV2 to TRBJ1-1; D unresolved. V was clipped by 7 bases and J by 1 base, with 13 bases between them. The CDR3 consists of 14 residues. Germline CDR1 is SNHLY and CDR2 is FYNNEI. CDR3 DNA: TGTGCCAGCACCGTCGAGACTGGGAACACTGAAGCTTTCTTT. Translating gives CASTVETGNTEAFF.

CDR3: CASSPLADPSSGNTIYF. The CDR3 DNA follows: TGTGCCAGCTCACCTTTGGCAGACCCTTCTTCTGGAAACACCATATATTTT. The chain has TRBV18 and TRBJ1-3; D ambiguous. Per the germline V gene, CDR1 is KGHSH and CDR2 is LQKENI. This CDR3 is built from 17 residues. V dropped 3 bases and J dropped 1 base, with 16 bases sitting between them. Full variable domain (outside the CDR3, taken from reference TRBV18 and TRBJ1-3): NAGVMQNPRHLVRRRGQEARLRCSPMKGHSHVYWYRQLPEEGLKFMVYLQKENIIDESGMPKERFSAEFPKEGPSILRIQQVVRGDSAAYFCASSPLADPSSGNTIYFGEGSWLTVV.

The chain combines TRBV5-1 with TRBJ1-1; a weak D match, TRBD1 (6 bases). V shed 1 base and J shed 0 bases, with 13 bases lying between them. This CDR3 is built from 16 residues. CDR1 is SGHRS, CDR2 YFSETQ, per germline. The CDR3 region has the DNA TGCGCCAGCAGCTTGACTCAGGGGTCCATGAACACTGAAGCTTTCTTT. It is translated as CASSLTQGSMNTEAFF. The variable domain in full, with the rest retrieved from reference TRBV5-1 and TRBJ1-1, is KAGVTQTPRYLIKTRGQQVTLSCSPISGHRSVSWYQQTPGQGLQFLFEYFSETQRNKGNFPGRFSGRQFSNSRSEMNVSTLELGDSALYLCASSLTQGSMNTEAFFGQGTRLTVV.

The chain couples TRBV5-1 to TRBJ2-3; D unclear. With 5 bases removed from V and 1 base from J, the gap between germline ends came to 5 bases. The CDR3 consists of 12 residues. CDR1 and CDR2 from the germline V gene are SGHRS and YFSETQ. The DNA of the CDR3 is TGCGCCAGCAGAACGGGCACAGATACGCAGTATTTT. Its translation: CASRTGTDTQYF.

The V gene is TRBV5-1, the J gene TRBJ1-5; D not certain. Trimming stripped 3 bases from V and 0 bases from J, with 10 bases between. CDR1 and CDR2 (germline): SGHRS, YFSETQ. The CDR3 is 15 amino acids. The CDR3 loop is CASSSGEHSNQPQHF. The DNA for the CDR3 is TGCGCCAGCAGCTCGGGCGAACATAGCAATCAGCCCCAGCATTTT.

V gene TRBV6-1 combines with J gene TRBJ2-3, with 12 positions matching TRBD1. CDR3 length: 16 amino acids. J gave up 6 bases and V 2 bases, and 6 bases lay outside the gene matches. CDR1 and CDR2 from the germline V gene are MNHNS and SASEGT. The CDR3 DNA reads as TGTGCCAGCAGTGAAATGGGGACAGGGGGCAGGGATACGCAGTATTTT. Its protein is CASSEMGTGGRDTQYF.

This chain uses TRBV28 with TRBJ2-4; TRBD1 agrees at 9 bases. Germline CDR1 reads MDHEN; CDR2 reads SYDVKM. V lost 6 bases and J lost 7; bases outside the gene matches: 10. This CDR3 is built from 15 residues. As DNA, the CDR3 is TGTGCCAGCAGCACAGGGGGCTCCAGCAGCAACATTCAGTACTTC. Translation gives CASSTGGSSSNIQYF.

The chain is built from TRBV5-1 and TRBJ2-7; a possible D gene is TRBD2 (5 bases). The CDR3 contains 13 residues. CDR1 and CDR2 (germline): SGHRS, YFSETQ. The ends were cut back, 1 base at V and 4 bases at J, with 9 bases in the middle. This CDR3 reads CASSLSLAYEQYF. The CDR3 bases are TGCGCCAGCAGCTTGTCGCTAGCTTACGAGCAGTACTTC.

This clone was counted a few times. The chain uses TRBV2 and TRBJ1-5; 8 nucleotides line up with TRBD1. The CDR3 loop spans 12 amino acids. Germline trimming cut 11 bases from V and 7 bases from J; bases unmatched to any gene: 7. Per the germline V gene, CDR1 is SNHLY and CDR2 is FYNNEI. CDR3 nucleotide sequence: TGTGCCGTAGGACAGGGAGTCCAGCCCCAGCATTTT. Amino acids: CAVGQGVQPQHF.

The chain joins TRBV4-2 to TRBJ2-7, with TRBD2 matching 8 bases. Per the germline V gene, CDR1 is LGHNA and CDR2 is YNFKEQ. V gave up 1 base and J gave up 0 bases; unmatched junction bases: 5. The CDR3 covers 16 residues. The CDR3 reads CASSQVTSGLSYEQYF. The CDR3 DNA is TGTGCCAGCAGCCAAGTAACTAGCGGCCTCTCCTACGAGCAGTACTTC.

The chain has TRBV5-4 and TRBJ2-2; D unclear. Trimming shortened V by 4 bases and J by 10 bases, and 11 bases separated the two germline ends. CDR3 size: 12 residues. CDR1 and CDR2 (germline): SGHNT, YYREEE (reference sequence). For the CDR3, the DNA is TGTGCCAGCAGCGGTGACTCCACGGAGCTGTTTTTT. It translates to CASSGDSTELFF.

This clone was detected once. This chain connects TRBV5-6 to TRBJ2-7; the D call may be TRBD1 or TRBD2 (5 bases each). The ends were cut back, 0 bases at V and 2 bases at J, with 9 bases in the middle. This CDR3 is 14 amino acids long. Looked up from germline, CDR1 is SGHDT and CDR2 is YYEEEE. CDR3 DNA sequence: TGTGCCAGCAGCTTGGCCGGGACCCCCTACGAGCAGTACTTC. Translation gives CASSLAGTPYEQYF.

The chain has TRBV25-1 and TRBJ2-1, with D tentatively TRBD1 (6 bases). V was cut by 4 bases and J by 0 bases, with 13 bases left in between. There are 16 residues in the CDR3. Germline loops: CDR1 MGHDK, CDR2 SYGVNS. DNA of the CDR3: TGTGCCAGCAGTGGAGGGGGTATAGGCTCCTACAATGAGCAGTTCTTC. This sequence encodes CASSGGGIGSYNEQFF.

The V call is TRBV18, the J call TRBJ2-1, with TRBD2 matching 7 bases. Germline values: CDR1 KGHSH, CDR2 LQKENI. The V gene end was trimmed by 8 bases and the J gene end by 0 bases; junction bases not matched to a gene: 7. This CDR3 is 15 amino acids long. For the CDR3, the DNA is TGTGCCAGCAAGGGACTATCAGCCTCCTACAATGAGCAGTTCTTC. Translated, it gives CASKGLSASYNEQFF. The entire variable domain, with the rest obtained from reference TRBV18 and TRBJ2-1, is as follows: NAGVMQNPRHLVRRRGQEARLRCSPMKGHSHVYWYRQLPEEGLKFMVYLQKENIIDESGMPKERFSAEFPKEGPSILRIQQVVRGDSAAYFCASKGLSASYNEQFFGPGTRLTVL.

The chain couples TRBV11-3 to TRBJ2-1; no clear D gene. The V and J ends lost 1 base and 3 bases respectively, with 16 bases between them. The CDR3 loop spans 17 amino acids. Germline CDR1 and CDR2: SGHNT and YENEEA. The CDR3 spells CASSLVRTSRVYNEQFF. Here the CDR3 DNA reads TGTGCCAGCAGCTTAGTTCGGACCTCCCGGGTCTACAATGAGCAGTTCTTC.

Notes on this clone: One junction end disagrees with the germline gene, perhaps due to a read error. This sequence joins TRBV7-7 and TRBJ1-3; no firm D call. In germline, CDR1 is SSHAT, CDR2 FNYEAQ (reference sequence). The CDR3 is made up of 14 amino acids. CDR3 protein: CASSPSSSGNTIYF. CDR3 DNA sequence: TGTGCTAGCAGCCCGTCGAGCTCTGGAAACACCATATATTTT.

The chain joins TRBV28 to TRBJ2-7, with a weak D call TRBD1 (5 bases). V lost 5 bases, J lost 5 bases, and 13 bases lay in between. The length of the CDR3 is 13 residues. Germline lookup yields CDR1 MDHEN and CDR2 SYDVKM. The CDR3 DNA follows: TGTGCCAGCAGTCTCCGACAGTCCCACGAGCAGTACTTC. Translation gives CASSLRQSHEQYF.

The J gene is TRBJ2-1, the V gene TRBV7-8, with TRBD2 identical over 11 bases. The CDR3 has 21 residues. The germline V gene has CDR1 SGHVS and CDR2 FQNEAQ. Unmatched junction bases numbered 13, after V lost 0 bases and J lost 0 bases. The DNA for the CDR3 is TGTGCCAGCAGCTTAGCGCGTTTTAGCGGGAGGGCCCCCGACTCCTACAATGAGCAGTTCTTC. Translation: CASSLARFSGRAPDSYNEQFF.